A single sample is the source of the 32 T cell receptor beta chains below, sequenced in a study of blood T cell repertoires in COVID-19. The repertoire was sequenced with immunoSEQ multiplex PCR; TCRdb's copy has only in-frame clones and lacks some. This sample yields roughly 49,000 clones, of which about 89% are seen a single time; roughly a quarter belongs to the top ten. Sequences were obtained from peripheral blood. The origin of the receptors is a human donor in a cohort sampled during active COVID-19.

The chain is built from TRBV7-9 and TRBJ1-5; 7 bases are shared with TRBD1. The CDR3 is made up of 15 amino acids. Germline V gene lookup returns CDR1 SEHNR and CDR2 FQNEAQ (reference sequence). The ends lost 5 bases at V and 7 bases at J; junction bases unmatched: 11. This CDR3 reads CASSQGDSLDQPQHF. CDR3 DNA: TGTGCCAGCAGCCAGGGGGACTCCCTAGACCAGCCCCAGCATTTT.

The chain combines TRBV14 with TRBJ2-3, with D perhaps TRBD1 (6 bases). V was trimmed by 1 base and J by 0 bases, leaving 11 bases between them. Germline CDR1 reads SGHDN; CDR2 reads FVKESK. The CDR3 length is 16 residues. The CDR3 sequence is CASSQGGTTSTDTQYF. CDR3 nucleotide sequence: TGTGCCAGCAGCCAAGGTGGGACAACCAGCACAGATACGCAGTATTTT.

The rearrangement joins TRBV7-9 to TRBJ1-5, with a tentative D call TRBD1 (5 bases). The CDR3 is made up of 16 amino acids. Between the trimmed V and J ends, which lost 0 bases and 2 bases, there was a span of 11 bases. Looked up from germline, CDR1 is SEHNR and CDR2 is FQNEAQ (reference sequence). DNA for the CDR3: TGTGCCAGCAGCTTAGCGCAAGGCAGGGGCAATCAGCCCCAGCATTTT. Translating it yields CASSLAQGRGNQPQHF.

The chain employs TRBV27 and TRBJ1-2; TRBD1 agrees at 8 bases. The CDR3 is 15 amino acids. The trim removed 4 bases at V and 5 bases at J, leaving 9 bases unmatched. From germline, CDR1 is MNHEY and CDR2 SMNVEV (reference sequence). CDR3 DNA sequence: TGTGCCAGCAGTTACCAGACAGGGGTAGGATATGGCTACACCTTC. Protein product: CASSYQTGVGYGYTF.

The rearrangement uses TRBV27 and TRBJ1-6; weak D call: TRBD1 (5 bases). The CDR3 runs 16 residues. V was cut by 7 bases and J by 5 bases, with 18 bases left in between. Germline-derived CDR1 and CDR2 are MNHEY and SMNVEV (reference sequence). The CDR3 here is CASTRFAGTNNSPLHF. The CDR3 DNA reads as TGTGCCAGCACCAGGTTCGCGGGGACGAATAATTCACCCCTCCACTTT.

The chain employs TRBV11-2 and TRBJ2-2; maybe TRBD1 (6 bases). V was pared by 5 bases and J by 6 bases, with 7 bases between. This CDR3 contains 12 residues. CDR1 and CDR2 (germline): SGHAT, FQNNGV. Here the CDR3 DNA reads TGTGCCAGCAGCCCAGGGGCCGGGGAGCTGTTTTTT. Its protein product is CASSPGAGELFF.

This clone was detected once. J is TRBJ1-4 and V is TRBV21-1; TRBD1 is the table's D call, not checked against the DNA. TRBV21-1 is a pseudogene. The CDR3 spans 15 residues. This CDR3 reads CASSPGGTLNEKLFF. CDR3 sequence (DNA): TGTGCCAGCAGCCCAGGGGGGACTCTTAATGAAAAACTGTTTTTT.

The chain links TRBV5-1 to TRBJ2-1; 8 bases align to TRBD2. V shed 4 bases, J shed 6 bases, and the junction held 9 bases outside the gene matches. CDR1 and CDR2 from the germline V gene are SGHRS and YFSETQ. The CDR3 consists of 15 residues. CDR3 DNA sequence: TGCGCCAGCAGCCCGGGGGGGGTGACGGGCAATGAGCAGTTCTTC. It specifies CASSPGGVTGNEQFF.

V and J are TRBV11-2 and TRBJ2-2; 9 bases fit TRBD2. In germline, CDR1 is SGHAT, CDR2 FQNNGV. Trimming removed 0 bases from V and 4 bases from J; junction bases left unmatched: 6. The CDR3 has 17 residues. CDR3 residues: CASSLDWGTSTTGELFF. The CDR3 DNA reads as TGTGCCAGCAGCTTAGATTGGGGGACTAGCACCACCGGGGAGCTGTTTTTT.

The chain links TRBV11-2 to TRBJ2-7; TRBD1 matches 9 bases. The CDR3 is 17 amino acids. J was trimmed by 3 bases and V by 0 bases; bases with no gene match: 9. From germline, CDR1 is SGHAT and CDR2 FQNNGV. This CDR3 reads CASSLDRPGTGRYEQYV. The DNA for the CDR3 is TGTGCCAGCAGCTTAGATCGCCCGGGGACAGGGCGCTACGAGCAGTACGTC.

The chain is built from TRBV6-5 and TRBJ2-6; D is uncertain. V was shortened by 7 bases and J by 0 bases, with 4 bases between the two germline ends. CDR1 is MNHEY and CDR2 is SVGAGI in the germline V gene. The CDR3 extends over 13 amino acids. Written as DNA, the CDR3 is TGTGCCAGCACCGTCTCTGGGGCCAACGTCCTGACTTTC. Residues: CASTVSGANVLTF.

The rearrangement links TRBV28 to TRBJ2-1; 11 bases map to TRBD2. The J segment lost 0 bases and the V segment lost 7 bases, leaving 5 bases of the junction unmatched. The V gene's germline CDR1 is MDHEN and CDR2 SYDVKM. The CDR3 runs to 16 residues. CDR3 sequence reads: CASTSGLAASYNEQFF. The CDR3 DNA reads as TGTGCCAGCACCTCGGGACTAGCGGCCTCCTACAATGAGCAGTTCTTC. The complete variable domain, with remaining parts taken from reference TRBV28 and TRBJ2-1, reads DVKVTQSSRYLVKRTGEKVFLECVQDMDHENMFWYRQDPGLGLRLIYFSYDVKMKEKGDIPEGYSVSREKKERFSLILESASTNQTSMYLCASTSGLAASYNEQFFGPGTRLTVL.

The CDR3 is CASTANYGYTF. The DNA of the CDR3 is TGTGCCAGTACAGCTAACTATGGCTACACCTTC. The J gene is TRBJ1-2, the V gene TRBV19; D ambiguous. Germline assignment: CDR1 LNHDA and CDR2 SQIVND (reference sequence). The CDR3 spans 11 residues. The ends were cut back, 7 bases at V and 0 bases at J, with 3 bases in the middle.

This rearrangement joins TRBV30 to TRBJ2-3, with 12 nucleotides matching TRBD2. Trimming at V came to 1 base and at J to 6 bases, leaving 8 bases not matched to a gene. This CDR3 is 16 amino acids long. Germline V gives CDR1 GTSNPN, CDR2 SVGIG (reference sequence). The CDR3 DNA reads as TGTGCCTGGAGTGGAAACCGACTAGCGGGGGTGGATACGCAGTATTTT. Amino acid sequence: CAWSGNRLAGVDTQYF.

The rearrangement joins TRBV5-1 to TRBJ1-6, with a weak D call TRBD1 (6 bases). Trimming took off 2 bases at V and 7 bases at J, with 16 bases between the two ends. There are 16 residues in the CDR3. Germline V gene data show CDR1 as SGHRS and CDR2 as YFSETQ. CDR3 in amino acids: CASSLNRAVGNSPLHF. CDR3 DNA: TGCGCCAGCAGCTTAAACAGGGCAGTAGGGAATTCACCCCTCCACTTT.

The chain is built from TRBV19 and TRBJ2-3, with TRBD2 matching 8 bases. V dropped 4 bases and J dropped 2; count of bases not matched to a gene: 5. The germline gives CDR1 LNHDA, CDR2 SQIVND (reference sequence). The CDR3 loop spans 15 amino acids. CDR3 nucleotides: TGTGCCAGTAGTAGTAGCGGGATTAACACAGATACGCAGTATTTT. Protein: CASSSSGINTDTQYF. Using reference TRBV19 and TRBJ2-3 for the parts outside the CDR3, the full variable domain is DGGITQSPKYLFRKEGQNVTLSCEQNLNHDAMYWYRQDPGQGLRLIYYSQIVNDFQKGDIAEGYSVSREKKESFPLTVTSAQKNPTAFYLCASSSSGINTDTQYFGPGTRLTVL.

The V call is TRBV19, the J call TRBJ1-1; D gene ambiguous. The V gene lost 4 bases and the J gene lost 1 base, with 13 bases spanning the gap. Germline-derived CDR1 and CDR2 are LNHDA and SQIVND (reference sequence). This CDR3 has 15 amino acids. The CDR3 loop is CASSTSRGRNTEAFF. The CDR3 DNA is TGTGCCAGTAGTACCTCCCGGGGAAGGAACACTGAAGCTTTCTTT.

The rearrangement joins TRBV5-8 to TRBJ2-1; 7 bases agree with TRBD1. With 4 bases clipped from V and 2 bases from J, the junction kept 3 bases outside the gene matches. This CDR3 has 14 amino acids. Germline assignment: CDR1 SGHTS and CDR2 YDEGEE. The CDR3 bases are TGTGCCAGCAGCGTCGGGACAGCCTACAATGAGCAGTTCTTC. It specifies CASSVGTAYNEQFF.

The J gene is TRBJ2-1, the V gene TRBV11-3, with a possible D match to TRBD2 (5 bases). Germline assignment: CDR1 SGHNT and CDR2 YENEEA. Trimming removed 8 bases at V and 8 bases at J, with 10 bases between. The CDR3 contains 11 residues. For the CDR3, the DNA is TGTGCCAGCCGGGGAGAGCATGAGCAGTTCTTC. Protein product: CASRGEHEQFF.

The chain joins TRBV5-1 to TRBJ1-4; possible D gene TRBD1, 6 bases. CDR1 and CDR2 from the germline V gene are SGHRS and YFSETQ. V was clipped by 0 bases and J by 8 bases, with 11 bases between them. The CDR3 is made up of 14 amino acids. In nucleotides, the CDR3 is TGCGCCAGCAGCTTGGGAGCAGGGGAAGAAAAACTGTTTTTT. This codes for CASSLGAGEEKLFF. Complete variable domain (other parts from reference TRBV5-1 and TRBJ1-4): KAGVTQTPRYLIKTRGQQVTLSCSPISGHRSVSWYQQTPGQGLQFLFEYFSETQRNKGNFPGRFSGRQFSNSRSEMNVSTLELGDSALYLCASSLGAGEEKLFFGSGTQLSVL.

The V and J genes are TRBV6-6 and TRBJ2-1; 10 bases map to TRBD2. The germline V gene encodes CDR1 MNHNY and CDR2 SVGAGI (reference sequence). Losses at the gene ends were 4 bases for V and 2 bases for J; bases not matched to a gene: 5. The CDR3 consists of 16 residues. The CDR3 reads CASSSRTSGTYNEQFF. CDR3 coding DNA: TGTGCCAGCAGTTCCCGGACTAGCGGAACCTACAATGAGCAGTTCTTC.

This CDR3 reads CASSSTDYNEQFF. The DNA for the CDR3 is TGTGCCAGCAGCTCGACAGACTACAATGAGCAGTTCTTC. The gene calls are TRBV5-5 and TRBJ2-1; D might be TRBD1 (5 bases). The V and J ends lost 3 bases and 3 bases respectively, with 7 bases between them. This CDR3 spans 13 amino acids. CDR1 and CDR2 (germline): SGHKS, YYEKEE (reference sequence).

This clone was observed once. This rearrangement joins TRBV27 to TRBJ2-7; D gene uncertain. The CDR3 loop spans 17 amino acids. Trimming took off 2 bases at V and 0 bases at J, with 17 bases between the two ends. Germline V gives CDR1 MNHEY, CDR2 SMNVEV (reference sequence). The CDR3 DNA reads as TGTGCCAGCAGTTTAAGAGGAGCTTTCCGGAGCTCCTACGAGCAGTACGTC. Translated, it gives CASSLRGAFRSSYEQYV.

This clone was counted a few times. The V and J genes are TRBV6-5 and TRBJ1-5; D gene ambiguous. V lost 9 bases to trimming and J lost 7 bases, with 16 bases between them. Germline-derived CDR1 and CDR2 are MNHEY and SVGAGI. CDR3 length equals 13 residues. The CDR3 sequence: CASDSATWQPQHF. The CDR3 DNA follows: TGTGCCAGTGACTCAGCGACGTGGCAGCCCCAGCATTTT.

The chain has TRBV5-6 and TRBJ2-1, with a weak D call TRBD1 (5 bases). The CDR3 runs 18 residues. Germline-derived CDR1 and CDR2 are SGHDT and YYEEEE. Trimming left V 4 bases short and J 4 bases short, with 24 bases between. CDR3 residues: CASSPPESRRGWYNEQFF. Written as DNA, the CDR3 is TGTGCCAGCAGCCCGCCCGAATCCCGTAGGGGCTGGTACAATGAGCAGTTCTTC.

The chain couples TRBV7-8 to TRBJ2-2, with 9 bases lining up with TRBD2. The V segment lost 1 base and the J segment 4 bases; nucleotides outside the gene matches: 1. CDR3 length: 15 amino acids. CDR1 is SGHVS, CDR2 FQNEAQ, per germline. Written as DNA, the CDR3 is TGTGCCAGCAGCTTAGGCGGGAGGGCCACCGGGGAGCTGTTTTTT. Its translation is CASSLGGRATGELFF.

The CDR3 sequence is CASSARTAYNEQFF. The CDR3 DNA is TGTGCCAGCAGCGCCAGGACAGCCTACAATGAGCAGTTCTTC. This chain connects TRBV13 to TRBJ2-1, with a tentative D call TRBD1 (6 bases). Germline assignment: CDR1 PRHDT and CDR2 FYEKMQ (reference sequence). The CDR3 extends over 14 amino acids. Trimming stripped 5 bases from V and 2 bases from J, with 10 bases between.

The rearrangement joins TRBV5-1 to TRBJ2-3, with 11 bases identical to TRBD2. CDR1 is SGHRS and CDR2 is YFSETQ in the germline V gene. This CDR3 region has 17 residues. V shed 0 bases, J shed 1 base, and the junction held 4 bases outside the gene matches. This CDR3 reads CASSLASGGMGTDTQYF. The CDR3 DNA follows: TGCGCCAGCAGCTTGGCTAGCGGGGGGATGGGCACAGATACGCAGTATTTT.

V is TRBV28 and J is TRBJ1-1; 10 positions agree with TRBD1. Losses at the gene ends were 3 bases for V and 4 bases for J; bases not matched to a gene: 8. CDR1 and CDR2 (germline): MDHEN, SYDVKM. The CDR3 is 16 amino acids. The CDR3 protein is CASSFGDRGSATEAFF. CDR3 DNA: TGTGCCAGCAGTTTTGGGGACAGGGGTTCGGCCACTGAAGCTTTCTTT. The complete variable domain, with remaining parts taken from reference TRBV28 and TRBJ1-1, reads DVKVTQSSRYLVKRTGEKVFLECVQDMDHENMFWYRQDPGLGLRLIYFSYDVKMKEKGDIPEGYSVSREKKERFSLILESASTNQTSMYLCASSFGDRGSATEAFFGQGTRLTVV.

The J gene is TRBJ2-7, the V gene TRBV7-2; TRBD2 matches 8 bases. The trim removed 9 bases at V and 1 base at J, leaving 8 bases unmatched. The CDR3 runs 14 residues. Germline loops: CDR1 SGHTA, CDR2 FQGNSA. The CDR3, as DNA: TGTGCCAGTACTCCGGCGGGGGGTTCCTACGAGCAGTACTTC. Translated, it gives CASTPAGGSYEQYF.

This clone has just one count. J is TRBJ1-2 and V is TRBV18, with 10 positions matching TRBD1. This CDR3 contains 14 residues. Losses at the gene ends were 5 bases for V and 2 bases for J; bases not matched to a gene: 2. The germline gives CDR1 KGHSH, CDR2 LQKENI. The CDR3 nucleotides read TGTGCCAGCTCAGAGACAGGGGGCAACTATGGCTACACCTTC. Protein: CASSETGGNYGYTF.

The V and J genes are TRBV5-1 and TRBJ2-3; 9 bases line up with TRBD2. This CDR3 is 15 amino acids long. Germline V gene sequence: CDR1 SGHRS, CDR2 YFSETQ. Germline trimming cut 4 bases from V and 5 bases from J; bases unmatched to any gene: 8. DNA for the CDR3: TGCGCCAGCAGCGCCCCTAGCGGGGCGGAAGATACGCAGTATTTT. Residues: CASSAPSGAEDTQYF.